These 24 T cell receptor beta chains share one sample of origin, sequenced in a study of blood T cell repertoires in COVID-19. Using immunoSEQ multiplex PCR, the repertoire was profiled, and TCRdb retains in-frame clones only, with some absent. The sample records about 81,000 clones, around 88% being singletons. Sequenced: PBMCs or T cells enriched from blood (not recorded which). The receptors derive from a woman aged 45 to 65 with acute COVID-19.

V usage is TRBV12-3 or TRBV12-4 and J usage is TRBJ2-5, with D unclear. The CDR3 is made up of 12 amino acids. Trimming cost V 6 bases and J 4 bases, with 9 bases left between them. CDR3 loop: CASSLSGETQYF. CDR3 in DNA: TGTGCCAGCAGCCTGTCCGGAGAGACCCAGTACTTC.

The rearrangement joins TRBV15 to TRBJ1-1, with a tentative D call TRBD1 (6 bases). The CDR3 consists of 13 residues. Germline values: CDR1 LNHNV, CDR2 YYDKDF (reference sequence). V was trimmed by 2 bases and J by 9 bases, leaving 13 bases between them. The CDR3 here is CATSRSTGLKAFF. Written as DNA, the CDR3 is TGTGCCACCAGCAGATCTACAGGGTTGAAAGCTTTCTTT.

This clone has only one observation. V usage is TRBV3-1 (or the pseudogene TRBV3-2) and J usage is TRBJ1-1, with D possibly matching TRBD1 (5 bases). The germline CDR1 and CDR2 sequences are LGHDT and YNNKEL (reference sequence). The CDR3 spans 15 residues. Trimming removed 0 bases from V and 5 bases from J, with 13 bases in between. In DNA, the CDR3 is TGTGCCAGCAGCCAAGAAGGCGCGGGGCAGACTGAAGCTTTCTTT. Its translation is CASSQEGAGQTEAFF.

The gene calls are TRBV6-5 and TRBJ2-7; 13 bases match TRBD2. CDR1 MNHEY and CDR2 SVGAGI come from the germline V gene. Trimming took 6 bases from V and 6 from J; bases not matched to a gene: 8. The CDR3 is made up of 15 amino acids. The CDR3 region is CASRAGTSGISEQYF. CDR3 DNA: TGTGCCAGCAGGGCAGGGACTAGCGGGATCTCCGAGCAGTACTTC.

V and J are TRBV6-5 and TRBJ1-3; D not resolved. CDR1 MNHEY and CDR2 SVGAGI come from the germline V gene. V lost 3 bases and J 0 bases, leaving 12 bases between the germline ends. This CDR3 is built from 16 residues. CDR3 nucleotide sequence: TGTGCCAGCAGTTATTCTCAGAGCGTCTCTGGAAACACCATATATTTT. It encodes CASSYSQSVSGNTIYF.

The chain couples TRBV10-3 to TRBJ1-2; 8 bases map to TRBD1. V was pared by 8 bases and J by 8 bases, with 10 bases of the junction left unmatched. Per the germline V gene, CDR1 is ENHRY and CDR2 is SYGVKD. The CDR3 is 13 residues long. Here the CDR3 reads CAIPEATGAGYTF. The CDR3 DNA follows: TGTGCCATCCCGGAGGCGACAGGGGCCGGCTACACCTTC.

This chain joins TRBV15 and TRBJ2-7; TRBD1 agrees at 7 bases. This CDR3 is built from 15 residues. CDR1 and CDR2 from the germline V gene are LNHNV and YYDKDF (reference sequence). With 1 base clipped from V and 2 bases from J, the junction kept 5 bases outside the gene matches. The CDR3 nucleotides are TGTGCCACCAGCAGAGTGACAGGGATGGCCTACGAGCAGTACTTC. Translating gives CATSRVTGMAYEQYF.

The V and J genes are TRBV2 and TRBJ2-2; tentative D call: TRBD2 (5 bases). In germline, CDR1 is SNHLY, CDR2 FYNNEI. Trimming left V 4 bases short and J 4 bases short, with 7 bases between. The CDR3 runs to 13 residues. The CDR3 protein is CASSVSGTGELFF. The CDR3 DNA follows: TGTGCCAGCAGTGTCAGCGGCACCGGGGAGCTGTTTTTT.

The CDR3 sequence: CASSSRGVRNTEAFF. The DNA for the CDR3 is TGTGCCAGCAGTAGCAGGGGAGTAAGAAATACTGAAGCTTTCTTT. The chain couples TRBV6-2 or TRBV6-3 to TRBJ1-1; weak D call: TRBD1 (6 bases). The CDR3 covers 15 residues. Germline V gives CDR1 MNHEY, CDR2 SVGEGT. V shed 5 bases and J shed 5 bases, with 18 bases lying between them.

This chain uses TRBV9 with TRBJ1-3; TRBD1 agrees at 7 bases. V gave up 4 bases and J gave up 1 base; unmatched junction bases: 11. The V gene's germline CDR1 is SGDLS and CDR2 YYNGEE. The CDR3 runs 17 residues. In DNA form, the CDR3 reads TGTGCCAGCAGCCCTCGACAGGGAAGGGGGTCTGGAAACACCATATATTTT. It encodes CASSPRQGRGSGNTIYF.

The chain uses TRBV7-2 and TRBJ1-2; 8 bases are a match to TRBD1. Germline CDR1 SGHTA, CDR2 FQGNSA. V lost 5 bases and J lost 4; bases outside the gene matches: 9. CDR3 length: 15 amino acids. The CDR3 loop is CASSPRGTGPYGYTF. The CDR3 DNA reads as TGTGCCAGCAGCCCACGGGGGACAGGACCCTATGGCTACACCTTC. The complete variable domain, with remaining parts taken from reference TRBV7-2 and TRBJ1-2, reads GAGVSQSPSNKVTEKGKDVELRCDPISGHTALYWYRQSLGQGLEFLIYFQGNSAPDKSGLPSDRFSAERTGGSVSTLTIQRTQQEDSAVYLCASSPRGTGPYGYTFGSGTRLTVV.

This chain joins TRBV5-1 and TRBJ1-2; D remains ambiguous. The CDR3 loop spans 15 amino acids. Trimming left V 6 bases short and J 8 bases short, with 23 bases between. Per the germline V gene, CDR1 is SGHRS and CDR2 is YFSETQ. In nucleotides, the CDR3 is TGCGCCAGCACACCCACGACTGGGAGGGCCTTAGGCTACACCTTC. Its protein product is CASTPTTGRALGYTF.

The rearrangement joins TRBV7-9 to TRBJ2-5, with D uncertain. This CDR3 has 13 residues. Per the germline V gene, CDR1 is SEHNR and CDR2 is FQNEAQ (reference sequence). V lost 6 bases, J lost 3 bases, and 11 bases lay in between. CDR3 protein: CASRRWAEETQYF. CDR3 DNA sequence: TGTGCCAGCAGACGATGGGCCGAAGAGACCCAGTACTTC.

The chain recombines TRBV6-5 with TRBJ1-2; 7 bases are a match to TRBD1. CDR1 is MNHEY and CDR2 is SVGAGI in the germline V gene. Unmatched junction bases numbered 7, after V lost 7 bases and J lost 2 bases. The CDR3 sequence is 14 residues long. DNA of the CDR3: TGTGCCAGCACCGACGGCAGGGGGAACTATGGCTACACCTTC. This encodes CASTDGRGNYGYTF.

This sequence joins TRBV7-2 and TRBJ2-7; D remains unclear. This CDR3 has 14 residues. Germline values: CDR1 SGHTA, CDR2 FQGNSA. V was shortened by 5 bases and J by 0 bases, with 11 bases between the two germline ends. The CDR3 nucleotides are TGTGCCAGCAGCCTCGCGGCAACCTCCTACGAGCAGTACTTC. It yields the protein CASSLAATSYEQYF.

The chain combines TRBV3-1 (or the pseudogene TRBV3-2) with TRBJ2-1; 10 positions agree with TRBD2. V gave up 4 bases and J gave up 6 bases; unmatched junction bases: 6. CDR1 is LGHDT, CDR2 YNNKEL, per germline (reference sequence). The CDR3 totals 15 residues. CDR3 residues: CASSLLSGRANEQFF. The DNA of the CDR3 is TGTGCCAGCAGCCTCCTCAGCGGGAGGGCCAATGAGCAGTTCTTC.

This chain joins TRBV6-4 and TRBJ2-7; TRBD2 matches 9 bases. Germline assignment: CDR1 MRHNA and CDR2 SNTAGT. V shed 6 bases and J 7 bases; nucleotides not matched to a gene: 13. The CDR3 extends over 15 amino acids. CDR3 loop: CASSREVAGADEQYF. The CDR3 DNA reads TGTGCCAGCAGCCGGGAGGTAGCGGGAGCCGATGAGCAGTACTTC.

This chain uses TRBV7-2 with TRBJ2-7, with TRBD2 matching over 7 bases. Germline V gives CDR1 SGHTA, CDR2 FQGNSA. J lost 3 bases, V lost 5 bases, and 13 bases had no gene match. The CDR3 runs to 16 residues. CDR3 region: CASSPYPSGAYYEQYF. CDR3 coding DNA: TGTGCCAGCAGCCCCTACCCAAGCGGGGCTTACTACGAGCAGTACTTC.

The V and J genes are TRBV7-8 and TRBJ2-7, with TRBD2 matching 13 bases. This CDR3 has 16 residues. Unmatched junction bases numbered 5, after V lost 5 bases and J lost 1 base. Germline V gene lookup returns CDR1 SGHVS and CDR2 FQNEAQ. CDR3 nucleotide sequence: TGTGCCAGCAGCCGTCGGACTAGCGGGAGTTCCTACGAGCAGTACTTC. It translates to CASSRRTSGSSYEQYF.

The CDR3 bases are TGTGCCAGCAGTTACTCGAGGTGGGACAGTAGCGAAAAACTGTTTTTT. Its translation: CASSYSRWDSSEKLFF. This chain links TRBV6-2 or TRBV6-3 with TRBJ1-4; TRBD1 matches at 7 bases. Germline assignment: CDR1 MNHEY and CDR2 SVGEGT. After removal of 0 bases from V and 8 bases from J, the junction contained 9 bases not matched to a gene. The CDR3 runs 16 residues.

The chain carries TRBV12-3 or TRBV12-4 and TRBJ1-1, with 7 nucleotides matching TRBD1. V lost 5 bases and J lost 4; bases outside the gene matches: 4. There are 13 residues in the CDR3. CDR3 in amino acids: CASSPDRFTEAFF. CDR3 sequence (DNA): TGTGCCAGCAGTCCGGACAGGTTCACTGAAGCTTTCTTT.

This clone came up a few times. The chain is built from TRBV10-3 and TRBJ1-2, with TRBD1 identical over 9 bases. Germline assignment: CDR1 ENHRY and CDR2 SYGVKD. V gave up 5 bases and J gave up 4 bases; unmatched junction bases: 5. The CDR3 sequence is 14 residues long. DNA of the CDR3: TGTGCCATCAGTCAAGGGACAGGGCTCTATGGCTACACCTTC. Amino acid sequence: CAISQGTGLYGYTF.

This clone has a handful of counts. This chain connects TRBV7-9 to TRBJ2-7, with 7 bases fitting TRBD1. Trimming at V came to 3 bases and at J to 2 bases, leaving 7 bases not matched to a gene. Germline assignment: CDR1 SEHNR and CDR2 FQNEAQ (reference sequence). The CDR3 runs to 15 residues. CDR3 residues: CASSLGTVGTYEQYF. The DNA for the CDR3 is TGTGCCAGCAGCTTGGGGACAGTGGGCACCTACGAGCAGTACTTC. The full variable domain, completed using reference TRBV7-9 and TRBJ2-7, is DTGVSQNPRHKITKRGQNVTFRCDPISEHNRLYWYRQTLGQGPEFLTYFQNEAQLEKSRLLSDRFSAERPKGSFSTLEIQRTEQGDSAMYLCASSLGTVGTYEQYFGPGTRLTVT.

The chain couples TRBV6-5 to TRBJ2-5; 7 bases align to TRBD1. Germline V CDR1 and CDR2: MNHEY, SVGAGI. V shed 3 bases and J 4 bases; nucleotides not matched to a gene: 5. This CDR3 is built from 14 residues. Here the CDR3 reads CASSYIYRGETQYF. The CDR3 coding sequence is TGTGCCAGCAGTTATATTTACAGGGGAGAGACCCAGTACTTC.